The T cell receptor beta chain under discussion was sequenced for a study of T cells expressing NK-cell markers. Study results and limitations: One observes that, in several donors, these clonotypes were also the leading ones within the CD3+CD56-NKG2C+ fraction.

As regards this clonotype: Its antigen is currently unknown.

The TCR beta cDNA came from 5'RACE template switching with UMIs. Following a re-call of the 5' RACE reads, TCRdb has one entry per CDR3 protein and lacks DNA. The sample's table shows 300,000 to 450,000 distinct CDR3 sequences. Looked up from germline, CDR1 is MNHNS and CDR2 is SASEGT. CDR3 size: 15 residues. Sequences were obtained from blood T cells: a sorted CD56 or NKG2C T cell subset, CD4+ or CD8+ T cells, or bulk PBMC T cells (not recorded which). The V gene is TRBV6-1, the J gene TRBJ2-5; TCRdb names TRBD2, which stays unverified in the absence of DNA. This sequence was found in a man between 18 and 69 years old in good health. CDR3 residues: CASTAQGLIGETQYF.